What follows are 24 T cell receptor beta chains derived from one specimen sequenced in a study of T cells in Graves' hyperthyroidism and ophthalmopathy. Template material for amplifying TCR beta CDR3 regions consisted of RNA transcripts. First-round RT-PCR targeting the TCR CDR3 was performed with the HTBI primer set. TCRdb reanalysed the multiplex PCR reads using MiXCR and keeps one entry per CDR3 protein. Altogether about 410,000 distinct CDR3 sequences are present, about 14% being singletons, with the ten largest covering around a fifth. Source material: blood. The receptors shown here come from a woman aged 25 to 39 with Graves' ophthalmopathy.

This clonotype occurred many times. The chain is built from TRBV7-3 and TRBJ2-5, with no clear D. The CDR3 runs 13 residues. The germline CDR1 and CDR2 sequences are SGHTA and FQGTGA. Trimming removed 5 bases from V and 11 bases from J, with 18 bases in between. This chain's CDR3 is CASSDSRKGLQYF. The CDR3 coding sequence is TGTGCCAGCAGCGACTCTCGTAAGGGCCTACAGTACTTC. Supplemented by reference TRBV7-3 and TRBJ2-5, the full variable domain reads GAGVSQTPSNKVTEKGKYVELRCDPISGHTALYWYRQSLGQGPEFLIYFQGTGAADDSGLPNDRFFAVRPEGSVSTLKIQRTERGDSAVYLCASSDSRKGLQYFGPGTRLLVL.

The chain links TRBV5-6 to TRBJ2-5; 11 bases agree with TRBD1. The trim removed 4 bases at V and 3 bases at J, leaving 5 bases unmatched. The germline gives CDR1 SGHDT, CDR2 YYEEEE. This CDR3 has 15 amino acids. This CDR3 is CASSPPGQGEETQYF. The CDR3 coding sequence is TGTGCCAGCAGCCCGCCGGGACAGGGGGAAGAGACCCAGTACTTC.

This clonotype was detected ten times or more. J is TRBJ2-3 and V is TRBV5-1, with a possible D match to TRBD2 (6 bases). This CDR3 spans 15 amino acids. Germline values: CDR1 SGHRS, CDR2 YFSETQ. V lost 3 bases to trimming and J lost 0 bases, with 11 bases between them. The CDR3 protein is CASSSLASSTDTQYF. The CDR3 DNA reads as TGCGCCAGCAGCTCCCTAGCGTCTAGCACAGATACGCAGTATTTT.

Many counts were recorded for this clonotype. This rearrangement joins TRBV28 to TRBJ1-2, with TRBD1 matching 10 bases. The length of the CDR3 is 14 residues. CDR1 is MDHEN and CDR2 is SYDVKM in the germline V gene. V shed 2 bases, J shed 3 bases, and the junction held 0 bases outside the gene matches. CDR3 nucleotide sequence: TGTGCCAGCAGTTTAGGGACAGGGGACTATGGCTACACCTTC. The encoded protein is CASSLGTGDYGYTF.

This clonotype was seen ten or more times. The chain links TRBV7-6 to TRBJ1-1; D remains ambiguous. The CDR3 loop spans 14 amino acids. The V gene lost 8 bases and the J gene lost 1 base, with 14 bases spanning the gap. Germline CDR1 reads SGHVS; CDR2 reads FNYEAQ. In DNA form, the CDR3 reads TGTGCCAGCTCACTGGGGTCCGGGAACACTGAAGCTTTCTTT. It specifies CASSLGSGNTEAFF.

This clonotype was detected ten times or more. The V call is TRBV7-8, the J call TRBJ2-2; tentative D call: TRBD1 (5 bases). This CDR3 is 16 amino acids long. V shed 5 bases and J shed 1 base, with 14 bases lying between them. In germline, CDR1 is SGHVS, CDR2 FQNEAQ. The CDR3 DNA reads as TGTGCCAGCAGCATTACACAGGCATTGAACACCGGGGAGCTGTTTTTT. Encoded protein: CASSITQALNTGELFF.

A word on this clonotype: A much larger clonotype is one base distant, so this may be a read error. The V call is TRBV11-3, the J call TRBJ1-3; 7 bases line up with TRBD1. The CDR3 covers 15 residues. V lost 8 bases and J lost 5; bases outside the gene matches: 12. Germline V gene lookup returns CDR1 SGHNT and CDR2 YENEEA. The CDR3 region has the DNA TGTGCCAGCGGCCCATCCGGGACAGCCAGAAACACCATATATTTT. Translation: CASGPSGTARNTIYF.

As concerns this clonotype: Since a much larger clone is just one base distant, this may be a read error. The chain is built from TRBV6-1 and TRBJ2-7; 8 bases align to TRBD1. Germline V gene data show CDR1 as MNHNS and CDR2 as SASEGT. This CDR3 is 15 amino acids long. CDR3 sequence reads: CASSVSGTGSYDQYF. The CDR3, as DNA: TGTGCCAGCAGTGTATCCGGGACAGGTTCCTACGATCAGTACTTC.

There are many counts of this clonotype. The rearrangement uses TRBV6-1 and TRBJ1-6; 7 nucleotides agree with TRBD1. Germline loops: CDR1 MNHNS, CDR2 SASEGT. J was trimmed by 7 bases and V by 7 bases; bases with no gene match: 13. The CDR3 has 16 residues. The DNA for the CDR3 is TGTGCCAGCACCTCGATTAGGGACAGCAAGAATTCACCCCTCCACTTT. As protein: CASTSIRDSKNSPLHF.

Only a few counts were recorded for this clonotype. The chain employs TRBV9 and TRBJ1-2; no clear D. Looked up from germline, CDR1 is SGDLS and CDR2 is YYNGEE. With 6 bases removed from V and 6 bases from J, the gap between germline ends came to 9 bases. The CDR3 spans 11 residues. The CDR3 spells CASTSADGYTF. CDR3 bases: TGTGCCAGCACATCCGCCGATGGCTACACCTTC. The whole variable domain, remainder taken from reference TRBV9 and TRBJ1-2, is DSGVTQTPKHLITATGQRVTLRCSPRSGDLSVYWYQQSLDQGLQFLIQYYNGEERAKGNILERFSAQQFPDLHSELNLSSLELGDSALYFCASTSADGYTFGSGTRLTVV.

This clonotype was seen more than once but under ten times. The junction and the germline gene differ at one end; a read error may be behind it. The chain employs TRBV4-1 and TRBJ1-5; possible D gene TRBD1, 6 bases. This CDR3 spans 14 amino acids. Germline-derived CDR1 and CDR2 are MGHRA and YSYEKL. The CDR3 DNA sequence: TGCGCCAGCAGCCAAGTCGGGGGGCCGGGGGCGAAGTATTTT. It yields the protein CASSQVGGPGAKYF.

The sample holds many counts of this clonotype. In DNA, the CDR3 is TGTGCCAGCAGCCCAATGGGGGTTACGCAGTATTTT. Translated: CASSPMGVTQYF. The chain links TRBV7-2 to TRBJ2-3; possibly TRBD1 or TRBD2 for D (5 bases each). Germline V gene lookup returns CDR1 SGHTA and CDR2 FQGNSA. The length of the CDR3 is 12 residues. V lost 5 bases, J lost 8 bases, and 11 bases lay in between.

V and J are TRBV9 and TRBJ2-6; tentatively, D is TRBD1 or TRBD2 (5 bases each). The V end lost 4 bases, the J end lost 4 bases, and 15 bases lay between the germline ends. The CDR3 runs to 16 residues. The germline CDR1 and CDR2 sequences are SGDLS and YYNGEE. CDR3 amino acids: CASSPRRAGGANVLTF. The DNA of the CDR3 is TGTGCCAGCAGCCCCCGGCGGGCAGGGGGGGCCAACGTCCTGACTTTC.

The sample holds many counts of this clonotype. The chain uses TRBV30 and TRBJ2-2, with 9 bases aligning to TRBD1. The CDR3 is 15 residues long. With 5 bases clipped from V and 4 bases from J, the junction kept 8 bases outside the gene matches. Per germline, CDR1 GTSNPN and CDR2 SVGIG (reference sequence). The CDR3 nucleotides are TGTGCCTGGCAACAGGGGGCGCGGAGCACCGGGGAGCTGTTTTTT. This codes for CAWQQGARSTGELFF. The full variable domain, in which reference TRBV30 and TRBJ2-2 provide the parts outside the CDR3, is SQTIHQWPATLVQPVGSPLSLECTVEGTSNPNLYWYRQAAGRGLQLLFYSVGIGQISSEVPQNLSASRPQDRQFILSSKKLLLSDSGFYLCAWQQGARSTGELFFGEGSRLTVL.

The chain employs TRBV10-1 and TRBJ1-1, with no clear D. Germline V gene lookup returns CDR1 WNHNN and CDR2 SYGVQD (reference sequence). CDR3 size: 11 residues. Trimming shortened V by 5 bases and J by 8 bases, and 9 bases separated the two germline ends. In DNA, the CDR3 is TGCGCCAGCAGTACGGGTGGAGAAGCTTTCTTT. Translated, it gives CASSTGGEAFF.

This clonotype was recorded at least ten times. The gene calls are TRBV18 and TRBJ1-1; D is unresolved. CDR3 length equals 15 residues. V was shortened by 0 bases and J by 2 bases, with 10 bases between the two germline ends. Germline V gene sequence: CDR1 KGHSH, CDR2 LQKENI. This chain's CDR3 is CASSPPLPGNTEAFF. The CDR3 DNA reads as TGTGCCAGCTCACCACCCCTCCCGGGTAACACTGAAGCTTTCTTT.

Worth noting for this clonotype: This may come from a read error, since a much larger clone is one base off. J is TRBJ1-6 and V is TRBV11-2; no reliable D call. Germline lookup yields CDR1 SGHAT and CDR2 FQNNGV. The CDR3 length is 15 residues. The CDR3 DNA reads as TGTGCCAGCAGAGAGAGGAGGGTCTCTAATTCACCCCCCCACTTT. Its protein product is CASRERRVSNSPPHF.

This clonotype has more than one count but fewer than ten. A read error may explain this, as a much larger clone is one base away. This chain uses TRBV28 with TRBJ2-5; D may be TRBD2 (5 bases). CDR1 is MDHEN, CDR2 SYDVKM, per germline. The CDR3 runs to 14 residues. The CDR3 nucleotides read TGTGCCGGCAGTTTGGGGAGCCTCCAAGAGACCCAGTACTTC. Translation: CAGSLGSLQETQYF.

The CDR3 region has the DNA TGTGCCAGCACCCCGGAGGGGTGGCCTGGAAACACCATATATTTT. Its protein is CASTPEGWPGNTIYF. V usage is TRBV6-1 and J usage is TRBJ1-3; D might be TRBD1 (5 bases). The V gene lost 7 bases and the J gene lost 2 bases, with 15 bases spanning the gap. Germline CDR1 is MNHNS and CDR2 is SASEGT. CDR3 length: 15 residues.

This clonotype came up a few times. CDR3 amino acids: CSARVPILAGGENEQFF. The CDR3 DNA follows: TGCAGTGCTAGAGTGCCGATTCTAGCGGGGGGGGAGAATGAGCAGTTCTTC. The V and J genes are TRBV20-1 and TRBJ2-1; TRBD2 matches 12 bases. V lost 1 base to trimming and J lost 7 bases; unmatched junction nucleotides: 11. CDR3 length: 17 residues. Germline assignment: CDR1 DFQATT and CDR2 SNEGSKA (reference sequence).

This clonotype came up many times. The chain couples TRBV12-3 or TRBV12-4 to TRBJ2-7; D is perhaps TRBD2 (7 bases). V was shortened by 2 bases and J by 0 bases, with 11 bases between the two germline ends. The CDR3 runs 15 residues. DNA of the CDR3: TGTGCCAGCAGTTTAAGTCGGGGGGCCTCCTACGAGCAGTACTTC. This encodes CASSLSRGASYEQYF.

There are many counts of this clonotype. This chain joins TRBV20-1 and TRBJ1-5, with TRBD1 as a possible D gene (5 bases). Germline V CDR1 and CDR2: DFQATT, SNEGSKA (reference sequence). The CDR3 spans 14 residues. The ends were cut back, 5 bases at V and 7 bases at J, with 18 bases in the middle. This CDR3 reads CSAGGGAGEQPQHF. The CDR3 region has the DNA TGCAGTGCTGGTGGAGGGGCTGGAGAACAGCCCCAGCATTTT.

This clonotype came up a few times. Relative to the germline gene, one junction end is altered; a read error may explain this. The chain joins TRBV12-3 or TRBV12-4 to TRBJ2-4; 7 bases map to TRBD1. The CDR3 covers 14 residues. CDR3 bases: TGTGCCAGCAGTTTAACAGGGGCCAAAGACATTCAGTACTTC. Translation: CASSLTGAKDIQYF.

The gene calls are TRBV5-1 and TRBJ1-2, with TRBD1 as a possible D gene (5 bases). The CDR3 totals 17 residues. V lost 0 bases and J lost 1, with 16 bases in between. Germline values: CDR1 SGHRS, CDR2 YFSETQ. The DNA for the CDR3 is TGCGCCAGCAGCTTGGATCTCAGGACATCTCTTAACTATGGCTACACCTTC. It encodes CASSLDLRTSLNYGYTF.